A selection of T cell receptor beta chains follows, all from one sample in a study of pediatric ulcerative colitis. Sequenced by immunoSEQ multiplex PCR; TCRdb stores in-frame clones only, minus some. Seen here are around 65,000 clones, around 80% observed once, and the top ten hold about 5.2%. The sequenced sample was blood. These receptors all come from a boy aged 5-17 years with moderate ulcerative colitis. Both conserved end residues are trimmed from each CDR3. A D gene is named only where the DNA matches it firmly.

J gene: TRBJ2-1
V gene: TRBV2
D gene: -
CDR3 protein: ASSWDLNNEQF

J gene: TRBJ2-7
V gene: TRBV11-2
D gene: TRBD1
CDR3 protein: ASSSDRAGEQY

J gene: TRBJ2-7
V gene: TRBV5-1
D gene: -
CDR3 protein: ASSLAGGFEQY

J gene: TRBJ2-7
V gene: TRBV10-1
D gene: TRBD1
CDR3 protein: ASSGQGRASYEQY

J gene: TRBJ2-7
V gene: TRBV5-4
D gene: -
CDR3 protein: ASSPISSNYEQY

J gene: TRBJ2-3
V gene: TRBV4-2
D gene: -
CDR3 protein: ASSQDLREKADTQY

J gene: TRBJ1-4
V gene: TRBV5-6
D gene: -
CDR3 protein: ASSLPTIQGTTNEKLF

J gene: TRBJ2-5
V gene: TRBV6-5
D gene: TRBD2
CDR3 protein: ASSYAGGRETQY

J gene: TRBJ2-2
V gene: TRBV5-4
D gene: TRBD1
CDR3 protein: ASSQDRTGTNTGELF

J gene: TRBJ2-7
V gene: TRBV5-4
D gene: -
CDR3 protein: ASSFQGNSYEQY

J gene: TRBJ1-3
V gene: TRBV4-1
D gene: -
CDR3 protein: ASSQVTGSGNTIY

J gene: TRBJ1-3
V gene: TRBV5-5
D gene: -
CDR3 protein: ASSLMGNTIY

J gene: TRBJ1-1
V gene: TRBV6-1
D gene: TRBD1
CDR3 protein: ASSEAPDRFRAF

J gene: TRBJ2-5
V gene: TRBV5-6
D gene: -
CDR3 protein: ASSLGGTFQETQY

J gene: TRBJ1-2
V gene: TRBV27
D gene: TRBD1
CDR3 protein: ASSLRQGNYGYT

J gene: TRBJ2-1
V gene: TRBV2
D gene: -
CDR3 protein: ASSEALLDNEQF

J gene: TRBJ1-5
V gene: TRBV19
D gene: -
CDR3 protein: ASSIGGVGQPQH

J gene: TRBJ2-1
V gene: TRBV5-1
D gene: TRBD1
CDR3 protein: ASSPGTGGMGSYNEQF

J gene: TRBJ1-2
V gene: TRBV13
D gene: TRBD1
CDR3 protein: ASSSGQGADGYT

J gene: TRBJ1-5
V gene: TRBV5-6
D gene: TRBD1
CDR3 protein: ASSSGGDPINQPQH

J gene: TRBJ1-1
V gene: TRBV30
D gene: -
CDR3 protein: ASPHTEAF

J gene: TRBJ1-1
V gene: TRBV5-1
D gene: -
CDR3 protein: ASSSSPGNTEAF

J gene: TRBJ1-2
V gene: TRBV5-4
D gene: TRBD1
CDR3 protein: ASSPGTGGAGYGYT

J gene: TRBJ2-1
V gene: TRBV4-2
D gene: TRBD2
CDR3 protein: ASSHTSGGDNEQF

J gene: TRBJ1-2
V gene: TRBV10-3
D gene: -
CDR3 protein: AIREQGVSGYT

J gene: TRBJ2-7
V gene: TRBV19
D gene: TRBD1
CDR3 protein: ASSWGQGISEQY

J gene: TRBJ1-5
V gene: TRBV30
D gene: TRBD1
CDR3 protein: ACSGTGDQPQH

J gene: TRBJ2-7
V gene: TRBV15
D gene: TRBD2
CDR3 protein: ATSKIDVGLVASEQY

J gene: TRBJ2-7
V gene: TRBV5-1
D gene: TRBD2
CDR3 protein: ASSTALAGAYEQY

J gene: TRBJ2-7
V gene: TRBV19
D gene: -
CDR3 protein: ASSIAPAYEQY

J gene: TRBJ1-5
V gene: TRBV15
D gene: -
CDR3 protein: ATSRGWELSSGNQPQH

J gene: TRBJ2-1
V gene: TRBV5-1
D gene: TRBD2
CDR3 protein: ASSSPGLAGGEQF